Listed here are 27 T cell receptor beta chains from one sample, sequenced in a study of cytomegalovirus exposure and HLA in healthy donors. It was with 60 Vbeta and 13 Jbeta primers that the PCR ran. Method: immunoSEQ multiplex PCR; TCRdb's copy keeps in-frame clones and lacks some. Among about 97,000 clones listed, around three quarters were seen once. Sequenced material: PBMCs. Receptors were obtained from a male donor in good health and CMV-seropositive.

This chain links TRBV19 with TRBJ1-1; D remains unclear. The CDR3 length is 13 residues. V was trimmed by 3 bases and J by 4 bases, leaving 9 bases between them. Germline loops: CDR1 LNHDA, CDR2 SQIVND (reference sequence). CDR3 sequence (DNA): TGTGCCAGTAGTATTCCGGGTAGCACTGAAGCTTTCTTT. Protein sequence: CASSIPGSTEAFF.

The chain employs TRBV5-4 and TRBJ2-1, with D unresolved. The V end lost 0 bases, the J end lost 0 bases, and 7 bases lay between the germline ends. The CDR3 sequence is 15 residues long. The V gene's germline CDR1 is SGHNT and CDR2 YYREEE (reference sequence). In DNA, the CDR3 is TGTGCCAGCAGCTTGGACAGCCTCTCCTACAATGAGCAGTTCTTC. Its translation: CASSLDSLSYNEQFF.

The chain recombines TRBV6-1 with TRBJ1-1; the match to TRBD1 covers 7 bases. CDR3 size: 14 residues. Losses at the gene ends were 2 bases for V and 8 bases for J; bases not matched to a gene: 8. CDR1 is MNHNS and CDR2 is SASEGT in the germline V gene. The CDR3 sequence: CASSERTGRLEAFF. CDR3 bases: TGTGCCAGCAGTGAAAGGACAGGAAGGCTAGAAGCTTTCTTT.

The V call is TRBV21-1, the J call TRBJ2-5; TRBD1, the D gene given by the table, was not confirmed from the DNA. TRBV21-1 counts as a pseudogene. The CDR3 is 16 amino acids. CDR3 coding DNA: TGTGCCAGCAGCGGACGACGGGGACATAGACAAGAGACCCAGTACTTC. It yields the protein CASSGRRGHRQETQYF.

This clone was detected only a few times. V is TRBV4-3 and J is TRBJ1-2; 10 nucleotides agree with TRBD1. The length of the CDR3 is 16 residues. Per the germline V gene, CDR1 is LGHNA and CDR2 is YSLEER. With 4 bases clipped from V and 4 bases from J, the junction kept 9 bases outside the gene matches. CDR3 sequence reads: CASSRETGGAGYGYTF. The CDR3 coding sequence is TGCGCCAGCAGCCGCGAGACAGGGGGCGCGGGCTATGGCTACACCTTC.

There are a few counts of this clone. This chain uses TRBV2 with TRBJ1-2, with unresolved D. The CDR3 consists of 13 residues. Germline V gives CDR1 SNHLY, CDR2 FYNNEI. V lost 6 bases and J lost 2, with 10 bases in between. The CDR3 region has the DNA TGTGCCAGCAGCGTTCCGGGGAACTATGGCTACACCTTC. Its translation: CASSVPGNYGYTF.

The rearrangement links TRBV5-4 to TRBJ1-4; 7 bases agree with TRBD1. The CDR3 covers 16 residues. With V trimmed by 1 base and J by 3 bases, 6 bases remained unmatched. Germline CDR1 reads SGHNT; CDR2 reads YYREEE (reference sequence). The CDR3 is CASSLRGGKANEKLFF. The CDR3 DNA reads TGTGCCAGCAGCTTGAGAGGGGGCAAAGCTAATGAAAAACTGTTTTTT. Drawing the rest from reference TRBV5-4 and TRBJ1-4, the complete variable domain is ETGVTQSPTHLIKTRGQQVTLRCSSQSGHNTVSWYQQALGQGPQFIFQYYREEENGRGNFPPRFSGLQFPNYSSELNVNALELDDSALYLCASSLRGGKANEKLFFGSGTQLSVL.

The CDR3 sequence is CASSSRVNTEAFF. The CDR3 bases are TGTGCCAGCAGTTCGCGGGTGAACACTGAAGCTTTCTTT. The genes are TRBV27 and TRBJ1-1; D call uncertain. CDR1 and CDR2 from the germline V gene are MNHEY and SMNVEV (reference sequence). The CDR3 length is 13 residues. V dropped 4 bases and J dropped 0 bases, with 6 bases sitting between them.

This clone appeared a few times. This chain uses TRBV7-2 with TRBJ1-1; D is perhaps TRBD1 (6 bases). CDR1 is SGHTA and CDR2 is FQGNSA in the germline V gene. This CDR3 is built from 13 residues. V was pared by 1 base and J by 4 bases, with 7 bases between. As DNA, the CDR3 is TGTGCCAGCAGCTTAGAGGGGGTCACTGAAGCTTTCTTT. It yields the protein CASSLEGVTEAFF.

This clone came up a few times. The chain carries TRBV5-4 and TRBJ1-4; no clear D. The CDR3 consists of 16 residues. Germline values: CDR1 SGHNT, CDR2 YYREEE (reference sequence). V shed 0 bases and J shed 4 bases, with 13 bases lying between them. The CDR3, as DNA: TGTGCCAGCAGCTTGGAACCACGAGGGTATAATGAAAAACTGTTTTTT. This encodes CASSLEPRGYNEKLFF.

In its sample, this clone was seen a few times. The chain is built from TRBV6-1 and TRBJ1-2, with 8 bases lining up with TRBD1. Trimming at V came to 4 bases and at J to 4 bases, leaving 11 bases not matched to a gene. Germline V lookup: CDR1 MNHNS, CDR2 SASEGT. The CDR3 sequence is 16 residues long. The CDR3 DNA reads as TGTGCCAGCAGTGTCATGGGACAGGATCATCCCTATGGCTACACCTTC. Its translation: CASSVMGQDHPYGYTF.

This rearrangement joins TRBV30 to TRBJ2-2, with TRBD1 matching over 8 bases. V gave up 4 bases and J gave up 3 bases; unmatched junction bases: 13. From germline, CDR1 is GTSNPN and CDR2 SVGIG (reference sequence). The CDR3 sequence is 17 residues long. The CDR3 coding sequence is TGTGCCTGGATCCCCCTCGACAGGGGTCTCTACACCGGGGAGCTGTTTTTT. This sequence encodes CAWIPLDRGLYTGELFF.

The V call is TRBV7-2, the J call TRBJ2-2; 12 bases fit TRBD1. V shed 2 bases and J 15 bases; nucleotides not matched to a gene: 16. Germline V gene data show CDR1 as SGHTA and CDR2 as FQGNSA. The CDR3 has 17 amino acids. The CDR3 DNA follows: TGTGCCAGCAGCTTACTACCCTCGGGACAGGGGGCGTCGGGGATGTTTTTT. It specifies CASSLLPSGQGASGMFF. Looking up the rest from reference TRBV7-2 and TRBJ2-2 gives the full variable domain: GAGVSQSPSNKVTEKGKDVELRCDPISGHTALYWYRQSLGQGLEFLIYFQGNSAPDKSGLPSDRFSAERTGGSVSTLTIQRTQQEDSAVYLCASSLLPSGQGASGMFFGEGSRLTVL.

The rearrangement joins TRBV7-2 to TRBJ2-7, with D tentatively TRBD1 (5 bases). Trimming left V 3 bases short and J 3 bases short, with 15 bases between. Germline values: CDR1 SGHTA, CDR2 FQGNSA. The CDR3 covers 15 residues. The CDR3 coding sequence is TGTGCCAGCAGCTTTTCACAGGTTACTAACTACGAGCAGTACTTC. It is translated as CASSFSQVTNYEQYF.

The V gene is TRBV6-5, the J gene TRBJ1-1; maybe TRBD1 (5 bases). From germline, CDR1 is MNHEY and CDR2 SVGAGI. Trimming shortened V by 0 bases and J by 2 bases, and 13 bases separated the two germline ends. This CDR3 spans 16 amino acids. The CDR3: CASSYSLWGHNTEAFF. In DNA, the CDR3 is TGTGCCAGCAGTTACTCTCTGTGGGGCCACAACACTGAAGCTTTCTTT.

This chain connects TRBV9 to TRBJ1-2; 7 bases line up with TRBD1. Germline CDR1 and CDR2: SGDLS and YYNGEE. The CDR3 contains 13 residues. The ends lost 4 bases at V and 5 bases at J; junction bases unmatched: 5. CDR3 DNA sequence: TGTGCCAGCAGCTTGGGACAGCAATATGGCTACACCTTC. It is translated as CASSLGQQYGYTF.

The genes are TRBV7-6 and TRBJ2-1, with 8 bases aligning to TRBD2. With V trimmed by 6 bases and J by 7 bases, 8 bases remained unmatched. CDR3 length equals 14 residues. The V gene's germline CDR1 is SGHVS and CDR2 FNYEAQ. CDR3: CASSSTSGINEQFF. The CDR3 nucleotides read TGTGCCAGCAGTTCAACTAGCGGAATTAATGAGCAGTTCTTC. Full variable domain (remainder filled in from reference TRBV7-6 and TRBJ2-1): GAGVSQSPRYKVTKRGQDVALRCDPISGHVSLYWYRQALGQGPEFLTYFNYEAQQDKSGLPNDRFSAERPEGSISTLTIQRTEQRDSAMYRCASSSTSGINEQFFGPGTRLTVL.

The CDR3 sequence is CAWTRQAAYGYTF. CDR3 sequence (DNA): TGTGCCTGGACTCGACAGGCGGCGTATGGCTACACCTTC. The J gene is TRBJ1-2, the V gene TRBV30, with a tentative D call TRBD1 (6 bases). With 4 bases removed from V and 5 bases from J, the gap between germline ends came to 14 bases. The CDR3 has 13 amino acids. Germline CDR1 reads GTSNPN; CDR2 reads SVGIG (reference sequence). The full variable domain, rest sourced from reference TRBV30 and TRBJ1-2, is SQTIHQWPATLVQPVGSPLSLECTVEGTSNPNLYWYRQAAGRGLQLLFYSVGIGQISSEVPQNLSASRPQDRQFILSSKKLLLSDSGFYLCAWTRQAAYGYTFGSGTRLTVV.

The chain carries TRBV28 and TRBJ2-7; 9 nucleotides align to TRBD1. There are 15 residues in the CDR3. V shed 7 bases and J 3 bases; nucleotides not matched to a gene: 10. Per the germline V gene, CDR1 is MDHEN and CDR2 is SYDVKM. The CDR3 bases are TGTGCCAGCACCCCCACGGGACAGGGAGTCTACGAGCAGTACTTC. Protein sequence: CASTPTGQGVYEQYF.

Remarks on this clone: Other DNA sequences within the sample encode an identical CDR3. The chain couples TRBV7-6 to TRBJ1-5, with D maybe TRBD1 (6 bases). V was cut by 1 base and J by 4 bases, with 8 bases left in between. The V gene's germline CDR1 is SGHVS and CDR2 FNYEAQ. The CDR3 runs 14 residues. The CDR3 DNA is TGTGCCAGCAGCTTAGGAGGGGGAAATCAGCCCCAGCATTTT. Its translation is CASSLGGGNQPQHF.

CDR3 in amino acids: CASTRQGVTGELFF. CDR3 in DNA: TGTGCCAGCACCCGACAGGGGGTGACCGGGGAGCTGTTTTTT. The rearrangement uses TRBV6-5 and TRBJ2-2; 9 bases match TRBD1. After removal of 7 bases from V and 5 bases from J, the junction contained 5 bases not matched to a gene. CDR3 length: 14 amino acids. The germline CDR1 and CDR2 sequences are MNHEY and SVGAGI.

The rearrangement joins TRBV2 to TRBJ2-7; TRBD1 matches 8 bases. The CDR3 loop spans 14 amino acids. V dropped 5 bases and J dropped 5; count of bases not matched to a gene: 8. Germline CDR1 SNHLY, CDR2 FYNNEI. CDR3 amino acids: CASSSSRGRNEQYF. CDR3 coding DNA: TGTGCCAGCAGTTCTTCCAGGGGGCGGAACGAGCAGTACTTC.

This clone occurred once. V and J are TRBV30 and TRBJ2-7; 12 positions agree with TRBD2. Germline V gene lookup returns CDR1 GTSNPN and CDR2 SVGIG (reference sequence). The CDR3 runs 17 residues. V was clipped by 3 bases and J by 1 base; unmatched bases: 10. Here the CDR3 reads CAWRAGKLAGGSYEQYF. DNA of the CDR3: TGTGCCTGGAGGGCCGGAAAACTAGCGGGGGGTTCCTACGAGCAGTACTTC.

The chain uses TRBV27 and TRBJ1-5; D possibly corresponds to TRBD1 (6 bases). V was cut by 2 bases and J by 3 bases, with 8 bases left in between. CDR1 and CDR2 from the germline V gene are MNHEY and SMNVEV (reference sequence). CDR3 length equals 14 residues. CDR3 DNA: TGTGCCAGCAGTTTAACAGGGTTCAATCAGCCCCAGCATTTT. It encodes CASSLTGFNQPQHF.

The V call is TRBV9, the J call TRBJ1-3; D is uncertain. V shed 0 bases and J shed 3 bases, with 10 bases lying between them. This CDR3 contains 15 residues. Per germline, CDR1 SGDLS and CDR2 YYNGEE. The CDR3 DNA reads as TGTGCCAGCAGCGTAGTAAGCGGGATTGGAAACACCATATATTTT. This encodes CASSVVSGIGNTIYF.

The CDR3 nucleotides read TGTGCCAGCAGTTTTGGTAAGGGGGTCCCCAACACTGAAGCTTTCTTT. It yields the protein CASSFGKGVPNTEAFF. This rearrangement joins TRBV27 to TRBJ1-1; D possibly corresponds to TRBD1 (6 bases). The CDR3 runs 16 residues. Germline CDR1 is MNHEY and CDR2 is SMNVEV (reference sequence). The V and J ends lost 3 bases and 2 bases respectively, with 16 bases between them.

The genes are TRBV7-8 and TRBJ1-6, with 7 bases aligning to TRBD1. CDR3 length: 14 amino acids. Germline CDR1 reads SGHVS; CDR2 reads FQNEAQ. V was pared by 5 bases and J by 10 bases, with 8 bases of the junction left unmatched. The CDR3 nucleotides are TGTGCCAGCAGCCGCGACAGGGACGGATCACCCCTCCACTTT. The encoded protein is CASSRDRDGSPLHF.